A single sample is the source of the 21 T cell receptor beta chains below, sequenced in a study of control samples from healthy donors and cancer patients. The data were produced by immunoSEQ multiplex PCR, yet TCRdb's version contains in-frame clones alone and is incomplete. The table has 80,000 or so clones, 94% seen once. The sample was blood. These receptor sequences come from a woman between 35 and 50 years old in good health.

This chain joins TRBV4-2 and TRBJ1-2, with D hard to call. The germline V gene has CDR1 LGHNA and CDR2 YNFKEQ. V was clipped by 4 bases and J by 1 base, with 13 bases between them. This CDR3 has 15 amino acids. This CDR3 reads CASSPITGDNYGYTF. The DNA of the CDR3 is TGTGCCAGCAGCCCCATCACCGGGGATAACTATGGCTACACCTTC.

Here the CDR3 DNA reads TGTGCCAGCGCCCTCGGCGGGACTATCTCCTACGAGCAGTACTTC. Translated, it gives CASALGGTISYEQYF. The rearrangement links TRBV27 to TRBJ2-7; 7 bases map to TRBD2. The CDR3 spans 15 residues. V was clipped by 8 bases and J by 0 bases; unmatched bases: 10. From germline, CDR1 is MNHEY and CDR2 SMNVEV (reference sequence).

The chain combines TRBV28 with TRBJ2-2; 8 nucleotides agree with TRBD1. The CDR3 covers 16 residues. With V trimmed by 2 bases and J by 4 bases, 6 bases remained unmatched. Germline CDR1 MDHEN, CDR2 SYDVKM. The CDR3 region is CASSLRQGTSTGELFF. The CDR3 DNA follows: TGTGCCAGCAGTTTAAGACAGGGGACGAGCACCGGGGAGCTGTTTTTT.

V usage is TRBV7-2 and J usage is TRBJ2-1, with 12 bases fitting TRBD2. The CDR3 runs 13 residues. Germline CDR1 and CDR2: SGHTA and FQGNSA. V dropped 6 bases and J dropped 12; count of bases not matched to a gene: 6. The CDR3 region is CASRPGLAGRQFF. The CDR3 DNA follows: TGTGCCAGCAGGCCTGGACTAGCGGGAAGGCAGTTCTTC.

The V and J genes are TRBV6-2 or TRBV6-3 and TRBJ2-1; D ambiguous. Germline values: CDR1 MNHEY, CDR2 SVGEGT. The CDR3 length is 12 residues. The V gene lost 5 bases and the J gene lost 4 bases, with 6 bases spanning the gap. This CDR3 reads CASSIQYNEQFF. The CDR3 bases are TGTGCCAGCAGTATACAGTACAATGAGCAGTTCTTC.

In DNA, the CDR3 is TGTGCCAGCAGCCCCTGGGGACTGGGCTATGGCTACACCTTC. It codes for CASSPWGLGYGYTF. The rearrangement joins TRBV7-9 to TRBJ1-2, with D perhaps matching TRBD1 (5 bases). The length of the CDR3 is 14 residues. CDR1 is SEHNR and CDR2 is FQNEAQ in the germline V gene (reference sequence). V was cut by 5 bases and J by 4 bases, with 14 bases left in between.

This chain uses TRBV30 with TRBJ2-5; D remains ambiguous. Germline CDR1 reads GTSNPN; CDR2 reads SVGIG (reference sequence). The CDR3 loop spans 13 amino acids. The V end lost 0 bases, the J end lost 4 bases, and 9 bases lay between the germline ends. CDR3 amino acids: CAWSVASRETQYF. The CDR3 DNA reads TGTGCCTGGAGTGTGGCCAGCAGAGAGACCCAGTACTTC.

CDR3 sequence: CASSLGKVGGNTIYF. The CDR3 DNA is TGTGCCAGCAGTTTGGGGAAGGTAGGTGGAAACACCATATATTTT. The chain employs TRBV27 and TRBJ1-3; the D is unclear. Germline-derived CDR1 and CDR2 are MNHEY and SMNVEV (reference sequence). V was pared by 3 bases and J by 3 bases, with 12 bases between. The CDR3 length is 15 residues.

The chain carries TRBV27 and TRBJ1-6; D is uncertain. The CDR3 has 14 residues. V lost 5 bases, J lost 3 bases, and 8 bases lay in between. Germline values: CDR1 MNHEY, CDR2 SMNVEV (reference sequence). This chain's CDR3 is CASSRIFYNSPLHF. CDR3 bases: TGTGCCAGCAGTAGAATCTTCTATAATTCACCCCTCCACTTT.

As to this clone: A junction end diverges from the germline sequence, so it may reflect a read error. This chain uses TRBV5-1 with TRBJ1-1; TRBD1 matches 8 bases. CDR3 length: 12 residues. CDR1 SGHRS and CDR2 YFSETQ come from the germline V gene. The CDR3 sequence is CASSLGSGGKSF. The CDR3, as DNA: TGCGCCAGCAGCTTGGGATCAGGGGGCAAAAGTTTT.

The chain links TRBV24-1 to TRBJ1-5; 8 positions match TRBD1. V lost 4 bases to trimming and J lost 4 bases; unmatched junction nucleotides: 2. The germline V gene encodes CDR1 KGHDR and CDR2 SFDVKD. CDR3 size: 14 residues. DNA for the CDR3: TGTGCCACCAGTGACGACAGGGGAAATCAGCCCCAGCATTTT. Amino acids: CATSDDRGNQPQHF.

V gene TRBV10-1 combines with J gene TRBJ2-3; possibly TRBD1 or TRBD2 for D (6 bases each). Trimming removed 2 bases from V and 4 bases from J, with 16 bases in between. Germline-derived CDR1 and CDR2 are WNHNN and SYGVQD (reference sequence). The CDR3 extends over 16 amino acids. CDR3 nucleotide sequence: TGCGCCAGCAGTGAGCCCGGGGGCGGTAGCCCAGATACGCAGTATTTT. It is translated as CASSEPGGGSPDTQYF.

CDR3 in amino acids: CASSQNSGRAEAFF. In nucleotides, the CDR3 is TGTGCCAGCAGCCAGAACTCGGGGAGGGCTGAAGCTTTCTTT. This chain joins TRBV6-5 and TRBJ1-1; D is unresolved. CDR3 length: 14 amino acids. The V gene's germline CDR1 is MNHEY and CDR2 SVGAGI. Trimming left V 6 bases short and J 6 bases short, with 17 bases between.

CDR3 in amino acids: CASSQDRGGWADTQYF. As DNA, the CDR3 is TGCGCCAGCAGCCAAGATCGGGGGGGATGGGCAGATACGCAGTATTTT. The chain recombines TRBV4-3 with TRBJ2-3, with TRBD2 matching 8 bases. Germline CDR1 and CDR2: LGHNA and YSLEER. There are 16 residues in the CDR3. After removal of 0 bases from V and 4 bases from J, the junction contained 6 bases not matched to a gene.

The V and J genes are TRBV9 and TRBJ1-3; TRBD1 matches at 8 bases. This CDR3 has 16 residues. Germline trimming cut 0 bases from V and 4 bases from J; bases unmatched to any gene: 6. CDR1 SGDLS and CDR2 YYNGEE come from the germline V gene. This CDR3 reads CASSVADNRGGNTIYF. CDR3 nucleotides: TGTGCCAGCAGCGTAGCCGATAACAGGGGGGGAAACACCATATATTTT.

This sequence joins TRBV9 and TRBJ2-3; D is uncertain. This CDR3 contains 12 residues. V lost 4 bases, J lost 2 bases, and 5 bases lay in between. CDR1 is SGDLS and CDR2 is YYNGEE in the germline V gene. The CDR3 loop is CASSLHTDTQYF. The CDR3 DNA follows: TGTGCCAGCAGCCTTCACACAGATACGCAGTATTTT.

Only one count was recorded for this clone. The V gene is TRBV6-2 or TRBV6-3, the J gene TRBJ2-1, with TRBD2 matching 10 bases. V trimming: 3 bases; J trimming: 4 bases; junction bases outside the gene matches: 6. The CDR3 covers 16 residues. The V gene's germline CDR1 is MNHEY and CDR2 SVGEGT. In nucleotides, the CDR3 is TGTGCCAGCAGTTATGGAGCGGGGGGGCCGTACAATGAGCAGTTCTTC. It is translated as CASSYGAGGPYNEQFF.

This sequence joins TRBV4-1 and TRBJ1-4, with D tentatively TRBD1 (5 bases). The CDR3 contains 14 residues. Germline CDR1 is MGHRA and CDR2 is YSYEKL. Trimming removed 1 base from V and 7 bases from J, with 10 bases in between. The CDR3 spells CASSQAGWGEKLFF. The CDR3 DNA is TGCGCCAGCAGCCAAGCAGGGTGGGGTGAAAAACTGTTTTTT.

The V call is TRBV5-1, the J call TRBJ2-2; D perhaps matches TRBD2 (5 bases). Looked up from germline, CDR1 is SGHRS and CDR2 is YFSETQ. Trimming cost V 0 bases and J 5 bases, with 11 bases left between them. The CDR3 sequence is 15 residues long. CDR3 sequence (DNA): TGCGCCAGCAGCTTGGCCCTAGCCCAGACCGGGGAGCTGTTTTTT. This sequence encodes CASSLALAQTGELFF.

The rearrangement links TRBV6-4 to TRBJ1-1, with D possibly being TRBD1 (5 bases). CDR3 length equals 15 residues. V was shortened by 7 bases and J by 0 bases, with 15 bases between the two germline ends. Germline V gives CDR1 MRHNA, CDR2 SNTAGT. The CDR3 nucleotides are TGTGCCAGCACCCCTACGGGACCGATGAACACTGAAGCTTTCTTT. Amino acid sequence: CASTPTGPMNTEAFF.

The gene calls are TRBV29-1 and TRBJ2-2; D remains ambiguous. In germline, CDR1 is SQVTM, CDR2 ANQGSEA. The CDR3 is 12 amino acids. V lost 4 bases to trimming and J lost 3 bases, with 6 bases between them. The CDR3 loop is CSVVLDTGELFF. The CDR3 bases are TGCAGCGTTGTTCTGGACACCGGGGAGCTGTTTTTT.